Listed here is a single T cell receptor (beta chain). This sample stems from a study of shared clonotypes between healthy human individuals. A CD45RA-negative memory subset and a CD45RA+ naive subset were separated from the CD4+ cells. Assay: immunoSEQ multiplex PCR; the TCRdb copy retains only in-frame clones and omits some. The data show roughly 2 million clones, roughly 94% seen once. Sequencing was carried out using naive CD4+ T cells sorted from blood. The sample's subset: CD45RA+ positively selected. The sequence derives from a young man in good health.

For the CDR3, the DNA is TGCAGCGTTGAAGAAGGGCCTGGAAACACCATATATTTT. Amino acids: CSVEEGPGNTIYF. V and J are TRBV29-1 and TRBJ1-3, with D unclear. Looked up from germline, CDR1 is SQVTM and CDR2 is ANQGSEA. V was cut by 0 bases and J by 2 bases, with 5 bases left in between. The CDR3 sequence is 13 residues long. The whole variable domain, remainder taken from reference TRBV29-1 and TRBJ1-3, is SAVISQKPSRDICQRGTSLTIQCQVDSQVTMMFWYRQQPGQSLTLIATANQGSEATYESGFVIDKFPISRPNLTFSTLTVSNMSPEDSSIYLCSVEEGPGNTIYFGEGSWLTVV.